This TCR beta chain was sequenced during a study of blood T cell repertoires in COVID-19. Turning to the study itself: The analysed material was cDNA or gDNA that came from T cells, B-cell-depleted T cells, or PBMCs.

Authors' methods: It was from reference gene primer amplification that nucleated cell counts were estimated. Assay used: immunoSEQ multiplex PCR; TCRdb lists only in-frame clones, some missing. That table gives V, J and clone size, and the DNA gave D and trimming. The sample has around 300,000 clones; approximately 91% are singletons. A single count supports this clone. J lost 5 bases, V lost 4 bases, and 5 bases had no gene match. The CDR3 sequence is 15 residues long. CDR1 and CDR2 (germline): SGDLS, YYNGEE. The TCR was taken from a woman in her thirties or forties who had recovered from COVID-19. The chain links TRBV9 to TRBJ1-4; 10 nucleotides agree with TRBD1. Sequenced: peripheral blood. The CDR3 here is CASSPQGQGNEKLFF. CDR3 nucleotide sequence: TGTGCCAGCAGCCCTCAGGGACAGGGGAATGAAAAACTGTTTTTT.